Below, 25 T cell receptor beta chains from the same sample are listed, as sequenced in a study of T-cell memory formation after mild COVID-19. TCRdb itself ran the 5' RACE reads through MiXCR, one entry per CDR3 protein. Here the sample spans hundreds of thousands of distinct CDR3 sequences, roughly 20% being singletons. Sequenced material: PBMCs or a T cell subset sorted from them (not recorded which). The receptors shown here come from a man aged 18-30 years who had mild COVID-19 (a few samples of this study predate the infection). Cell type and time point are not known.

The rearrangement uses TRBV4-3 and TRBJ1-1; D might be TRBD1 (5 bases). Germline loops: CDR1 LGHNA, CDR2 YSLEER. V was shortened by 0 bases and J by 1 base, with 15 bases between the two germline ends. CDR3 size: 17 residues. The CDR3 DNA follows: TGCGCCAGCAGCCAAGATCCCCTCCGGGACGCGAACACTGAAGCTTTCTTT. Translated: CASSQDPLRDANTEAFF.

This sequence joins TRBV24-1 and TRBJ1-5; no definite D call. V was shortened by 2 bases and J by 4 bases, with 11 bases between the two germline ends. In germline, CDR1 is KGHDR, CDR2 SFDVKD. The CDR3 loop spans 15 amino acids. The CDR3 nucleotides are TGTGCCACCAGTGATTCGCGCCCGGGGAATCAGCCCCAGCATTTT. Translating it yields CATSDSRPGNQPQHF.

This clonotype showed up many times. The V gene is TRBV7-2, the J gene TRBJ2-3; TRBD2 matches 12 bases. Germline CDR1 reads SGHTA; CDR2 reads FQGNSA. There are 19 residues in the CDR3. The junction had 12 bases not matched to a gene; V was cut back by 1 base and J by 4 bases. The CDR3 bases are TGTGCCAGCAGCTTAGAAACTAGCGGGGGGAGGGCCACAGCAGATACGCAGTATTTT. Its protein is CASSLETSGGRATADTQYF.

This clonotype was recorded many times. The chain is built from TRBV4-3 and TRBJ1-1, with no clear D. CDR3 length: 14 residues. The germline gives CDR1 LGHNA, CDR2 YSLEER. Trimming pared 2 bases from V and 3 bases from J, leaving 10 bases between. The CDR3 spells CASSQTIGDTEAFF. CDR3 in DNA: TGCGCCAGCAGCCAAACAATCGGGGACACTGAAGCTTTCTTT.

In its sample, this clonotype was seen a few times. The CDR3 spells CSVGHRLSTDTQYF. CDR3 in DNA: TGCAGCGTGGGTCACAGGTTGAGCACAGATACGCAGTATTTT. The chain recombines TRBV29-1 with TRBJ2-3, with a tentative D call TRBD1 (5 bases). V was clipped by 6 bases and J by 0 bases, with 13 bases between them. CDR3 size: 14 residues. CDR1 and CDR2 from the germline V gene are SQVTM and ANQGSEA.

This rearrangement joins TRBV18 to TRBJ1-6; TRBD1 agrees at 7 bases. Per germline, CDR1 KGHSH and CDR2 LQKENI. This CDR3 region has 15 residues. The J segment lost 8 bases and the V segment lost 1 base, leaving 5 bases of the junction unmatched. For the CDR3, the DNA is TGTGCCAGCTCACCACAAACAGGGGCCCATTCACCCCTCCACTTT. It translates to CASSPQTGAHSPLHF.

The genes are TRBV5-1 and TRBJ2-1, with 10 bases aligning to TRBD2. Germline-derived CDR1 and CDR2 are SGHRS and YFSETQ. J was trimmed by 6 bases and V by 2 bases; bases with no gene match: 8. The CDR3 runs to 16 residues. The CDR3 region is CASSFGSGGASNEQFF. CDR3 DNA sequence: TGCGCCAGCAGCTTCGGGAGCGGGGGGGCTAGCAATGAGCAGTTCTTC. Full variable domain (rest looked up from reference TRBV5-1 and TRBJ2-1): KAGVTQTPRYLIKTRGQQVTLSCSPISGHRSVSWYQQTPGQGLQFLFEYFSETQRNKGNFPGRFSGRQFSNSRSEMNVSTLELGDSALYLCASSFGSGGASNEQFFGPGTRLTVL.

The CDR3 loop reads CSVPPKGTQYF. DNA of the CDR3: TGCAGCGTGCCCCCAAAGGGTACGCAGTATTTT. The chain uses TRBV29-1 and TRBJ2-3; D unclear. CDR3 length: 11 amino acids. Per germline, CDR1 SQVTM and CDR2 ANQGSEA. Trimming removed 6 bases from V and 8 bases from J, with 12 bases in between.

This CDR3 is CAMRRLAGGNTGELFF. In nucleotides, the CDR3 is TGTGCCATGAGGCGGTTAGCGGGGGGGAACACCGGGGAGCTGTTTTTT. This chain uses TRBV6-1 with TRBJ2-2; 10 bases fit TRBD2. The germline V gene encodes CDR1 MNHNS and CDR2 SASEGT. There are 16 residues in the CDR3. With V trimmed by 10 bases and J by 1 base, 9 bases remained unmatched.

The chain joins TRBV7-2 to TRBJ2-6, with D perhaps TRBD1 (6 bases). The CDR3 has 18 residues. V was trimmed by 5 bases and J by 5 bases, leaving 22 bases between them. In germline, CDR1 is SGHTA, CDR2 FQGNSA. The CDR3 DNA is TGTGCCAGCAGCCTACGCTCCTTAGGGGGAAGGTGGGCCAACGTCCTGACTTTC. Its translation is CASSLRSLGGRWANVLTF. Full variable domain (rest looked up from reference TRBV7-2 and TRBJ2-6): GAGVSQSPSNKVTEKGKDVELRCDPISGHTALYWYRQSLGQGLEFLIYFQGNSAPDKSGLPSDRFSAERTGGSVSTLTIQRTQQEDSAVYLCASSLRSLGGRWANVLTFGAGSRLTVL.

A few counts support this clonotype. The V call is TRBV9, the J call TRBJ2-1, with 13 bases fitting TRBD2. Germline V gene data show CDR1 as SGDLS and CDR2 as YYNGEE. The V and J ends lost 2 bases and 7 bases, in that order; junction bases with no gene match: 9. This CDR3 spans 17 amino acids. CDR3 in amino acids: CASSVTPGTSGENEQFF. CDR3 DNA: TGTGCCAGCAGCGTCACACCCGGGACTAGCGGGGAAAATGAGCAGTTCTTC.

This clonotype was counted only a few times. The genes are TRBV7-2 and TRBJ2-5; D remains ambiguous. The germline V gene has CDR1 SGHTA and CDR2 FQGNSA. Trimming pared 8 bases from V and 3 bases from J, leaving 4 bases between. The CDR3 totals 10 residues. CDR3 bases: TGTGCCAGCGGTAAAGAGACCCAGTACTTC. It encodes CASGKETQYF. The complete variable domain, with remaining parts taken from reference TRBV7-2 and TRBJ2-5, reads GAGVSQSPSNKVTEKGKDVELRCDPISGHTALYWYRQSLGQGLEFLIYFQGNSAPDKSGLPSDRFSAERTGGSVSTLTIQRTQQEDSAVYLCASGKETQYFGPGTRLLVL.

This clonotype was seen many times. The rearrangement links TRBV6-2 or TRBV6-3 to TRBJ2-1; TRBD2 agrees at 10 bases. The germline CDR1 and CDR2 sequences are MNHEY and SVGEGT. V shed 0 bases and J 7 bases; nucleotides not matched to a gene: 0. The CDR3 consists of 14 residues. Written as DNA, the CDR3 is TGTGCCAGCAGTTACTCTAGCGGGGGGAATGAGCAGTTCTTC. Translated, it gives CASSYSSGGNEQFF.

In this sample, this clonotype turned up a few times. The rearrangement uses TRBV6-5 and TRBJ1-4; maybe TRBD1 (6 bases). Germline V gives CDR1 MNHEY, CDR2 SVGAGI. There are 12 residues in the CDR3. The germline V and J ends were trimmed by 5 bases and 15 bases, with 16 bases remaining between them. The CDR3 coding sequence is TGTGCCAGCAGTCCTAGCCCGGGACACTTGTTTTTT. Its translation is CASSPSPGHLFF.

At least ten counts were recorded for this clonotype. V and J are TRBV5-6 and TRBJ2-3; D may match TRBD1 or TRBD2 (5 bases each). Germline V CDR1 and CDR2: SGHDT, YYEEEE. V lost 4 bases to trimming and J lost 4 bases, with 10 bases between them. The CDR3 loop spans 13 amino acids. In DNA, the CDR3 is TGTGCCAGCAGCCTAGTGGGGGCAGATACGCAGTATTTT. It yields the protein CASSLVGADTQYF. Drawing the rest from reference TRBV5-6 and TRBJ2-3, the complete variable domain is DAGVTQSPTHLIKTRGQQVTLRCSPKSGHDTVSWYQQALGQGPQFIFQYYEEEERQRGNFPDRFSGHQFPNYSSELNVNALLLGDSALYLCASSLVGADTQYFGPGTRLTVL.

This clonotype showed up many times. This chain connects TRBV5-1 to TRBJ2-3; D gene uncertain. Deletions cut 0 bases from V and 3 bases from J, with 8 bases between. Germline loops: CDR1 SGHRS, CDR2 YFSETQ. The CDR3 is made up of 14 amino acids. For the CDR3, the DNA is TGCGCCAGCAGCTTGGCTTTGGGGACAGATACGCAGTATTTT. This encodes CASSLALGTDTQYF.

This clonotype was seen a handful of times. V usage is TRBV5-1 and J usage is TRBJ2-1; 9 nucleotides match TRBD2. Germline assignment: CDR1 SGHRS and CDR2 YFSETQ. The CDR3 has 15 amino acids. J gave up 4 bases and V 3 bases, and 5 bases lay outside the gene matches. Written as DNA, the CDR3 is TGCGCCAGCAGCTACACGGGACTAGCTTACAATGAGCAGTTCTTC. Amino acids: CASSYTGLAYNEQFF.

CDR3 nucleotides: TGCGCCAGCAGTGAGGTCAGGGGACCATACCAAGAGACCCAGTACTTC. Its protein is CASSEVRGPYQETQYF. The J gene is TRBJ2-5, the V gene TRBV10-2; D possibly corresponds to TRBD1 (6 bases). This CDR3 has 16 residues. The V and J ends lost 2 bases and 0 bases respectively, with 13 bases between them. The germline V gene encodes CDR1 WSHSY and CDR2 SAAADI.

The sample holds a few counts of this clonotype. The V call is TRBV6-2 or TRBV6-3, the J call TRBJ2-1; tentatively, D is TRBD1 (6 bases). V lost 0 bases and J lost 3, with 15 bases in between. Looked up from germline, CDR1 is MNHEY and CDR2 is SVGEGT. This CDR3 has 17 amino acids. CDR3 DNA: TGTGCCAGCAGTTACTCGACTGACAGGCCTTACTACAATGAGCAGTTCTTC. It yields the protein CASSYSTDRPYYNEQFF.

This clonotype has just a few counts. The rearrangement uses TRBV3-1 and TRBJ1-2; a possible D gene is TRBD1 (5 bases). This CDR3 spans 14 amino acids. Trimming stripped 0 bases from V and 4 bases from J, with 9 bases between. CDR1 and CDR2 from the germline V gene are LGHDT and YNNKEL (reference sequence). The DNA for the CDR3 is TGTGCCAGCAGCCAAGAACAGGCAATCTATGGCTACACCTTC. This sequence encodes CASSQEQAIYGYTF. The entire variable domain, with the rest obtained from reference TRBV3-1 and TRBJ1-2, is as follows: DTAVSQTPKYLVTQMGNDKSIKCEQNLGHDTMYWYKQDSKKFLKIMFSYNNKELIINETVPNRFSPKSPDKAHLNLHINSLELGDSAVYFCASSQEQAIYGYTFGSGTRLTVV.

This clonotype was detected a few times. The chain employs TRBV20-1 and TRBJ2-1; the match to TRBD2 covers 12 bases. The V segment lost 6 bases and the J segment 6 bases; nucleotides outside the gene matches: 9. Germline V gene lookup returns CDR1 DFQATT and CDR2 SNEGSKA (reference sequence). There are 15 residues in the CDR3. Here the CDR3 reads CSADRTSGVSNEQFF. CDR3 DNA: TGCAGTGCGGACCGGACTAGCGGGGTCTCCAATGAGCAGTTCTTC.

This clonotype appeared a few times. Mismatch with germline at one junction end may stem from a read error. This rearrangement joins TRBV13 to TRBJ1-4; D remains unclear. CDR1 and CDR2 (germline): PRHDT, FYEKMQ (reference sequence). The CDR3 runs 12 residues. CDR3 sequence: CASMRALGKVFF. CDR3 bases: TGTGCCAGCATGCGGGCCCTCGGAAAAGTGTTTTTT.

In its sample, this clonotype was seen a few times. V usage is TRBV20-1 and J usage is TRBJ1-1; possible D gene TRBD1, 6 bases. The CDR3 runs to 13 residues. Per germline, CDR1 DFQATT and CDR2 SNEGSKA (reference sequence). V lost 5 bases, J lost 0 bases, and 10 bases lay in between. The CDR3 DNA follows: TGCAGTGCTGTAGGGGGGATGAACACTGAAGCTTTCTTT. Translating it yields CSAVGGMNTEAFF.

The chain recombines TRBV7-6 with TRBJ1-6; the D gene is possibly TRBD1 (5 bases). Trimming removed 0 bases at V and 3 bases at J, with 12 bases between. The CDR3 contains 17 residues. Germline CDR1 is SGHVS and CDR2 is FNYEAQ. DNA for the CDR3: TGTGCCAGCAGCTTAGCTGGACACAAGCTCTATAATTCACCCCTCCACTTT. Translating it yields CASSLAGHKLYNSPLHF. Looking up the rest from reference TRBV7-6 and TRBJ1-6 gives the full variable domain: GAGVSQSPRYKVTKRGQDVALRCDPISGHVSLYWYRQALGQGPEFLTYFNYEAQQDKSGLPNDRFSAERPEGSISTLTIQRTEQRDSAMYRCASSLAGHKLYNSPLHFGNGTRLTVT.

CDR3 amino acids: CAYTFRDGYTF. As DNA, the CDR3 is TGTGCCTATACGTTCAGGGATGGCTACACCTTC. The chain links TRBV30 to TRBJ1-2; weak D call: TRBD1 (5 bases). The CDR3 consists of 11 residues. The germline gives CDR1 GTSNPN, CDR2 SVGIG (reference sequence). V was cut by 7 bases and J by 6 bases, with 12 bases left in between. Complete variable domain (other parts from reference TRBV30 and TRBJ1-2): SQTIHQWPATLVQPVGSPLSLECTVEGTSNPNLYWYRQAAGRGLQLLFYSVGIGQISSEVPQNLSASRPQDRQFILSSKKLLLSDSGFYLCAYTFRDGYTFGSGTRLTVV.